The 27 T cell receptor beta chains below were found in one sample sequenced in a study of shared clonotypes between healthy human individuals. Here immunoSEQ multiplex PCR was the method, and the copy in TCRdb shows in-frame clones only, minus some. This sample yields roughly 2.6 million clones, of which around 90% are seen a single time; roughly 0.15% belongs to the top ten. The material sequenced was naive CD4+ T cells sorted from blood. As to subset: CD45RA+ positively selected. The receptors derive from a man between 18 and 35 years old in good health.

The gene calls are TRBV14 and TRBJ2-7, with a possible D match to TRBD2 (5 bases). The CDR3 spans 15 residues. The germline CDR1 and CDR2 sequences are SGHDN and FVKESK. V lost 1 base, J lost 0 bases, and 10 bases lay in between. Here the CDR3 reads CASSQVGGYSYEQYF. The CDR3 region has the DNA TGTGCCAGCAGCCAAGTTGGCGGGTACTCCTACGAGCAGTACTTC.

V is TRBV28 and J is TRBJ1-5; no firm D call. Trimming shortened V by 3 bases and J by 1 base, and 10 bases separated the two germline ends. In germline, CDR1 is MDHEN, CDR2 SYDVKM. The CDR3 is made up of 15 amino acids. The CDR3 DNA is TGTGCCAGCAGTTTGGCCTGGCAAAGCAATCAGCCCCAGCATTTT. This codes for CASSLAWQSNQPQHF.

In this sample, this clone turned up a few times. V usage is TRBV5-1 and J usage is TRBJ1-6, with D tentatively TRBD1 (6 bases). This CDR3 has 15 residues. The V gene's germline CDR1 is SGHRS and CDR2 YFSETQ. Trimming stripped 0 bases from V and 5 bases from J, with 9 bases between. The DNA of the CDR3 is TGCGCCAGCAGCTTGGACAGGGTTAATAATTCACCCCTCCACTTT. Translation: CASSLDRVNNSPLHF.

The CDR3, as DNA: TGTGCCAGCAGGTCACCTCGACAGGGGGAATATGAAAAACTGTTTTTT. Amino acids: CASRSPRQGEYEKLFF. V usage is TRBV28 and J usage is TRBJ1-4, with TRBD1 matching 9 bases. Germline values: CDR1 MDHEN, CDR2 SYDVKM. CDR3 length equals 16 residues. Trimming removed 6 bases from V and 6 bases from J; junction bases left unmatched: 11.

This clone was detected a few times. This chain joins TRBV2 and TRBJ1-5; the D is unclear. The germline gives CDR1 SNHLY, CDR2 FYNNEI. V was trimmed by 7 bases and J by 6 bases, leaving 7 bases between them. This CDR3 has 11 residues. CDR3 in DNA: TGTGCCAGCACGGATGGTCAGCCCCAGCATTTT. Protein sequence: CASTDGQPQHF. Variable domain in full (rest from reference TRBV2 and TRBJ1-5): EPEVTQTPSHQVTQMGQEVILRCVPISNHLYFYWYRQILGQKVEFLVSFYNNEISEKSEIFDDQFSVERPDGSNFTLKIRSTKLEDSAMYFCASTDGQPQHFGDGTRLSIL.

The rearrangement joins TRBV27 to TRBJ2-7; tentative D call: TRBD2 (5 bases). The CDR3 totals 16 residues. From germline, CDR1 is MNHEY and CDR2 SMNVEV (reference sequence). Trimming took off 5 bases at V and 6 bases at J, with 23 bases between the two ends. The chain's CDR3 is CASSPSASFIRGEQYF. In nucleotides, the CDR3 is TGTGCCAGCAGTCCCTCGGCTAGCTTTATTCGAGGCGAGCAGTACTTC.

The gene calls are TRBV11-2 and TRBJ2-2, with 11 bases matching TRBD2. J gave up 1 base and V 2 bases, and 3 bases lay outside the gene matches. This CDR3 has 17 residues. CDR1 SGHAT and CDR2 FQNNGV come from the germline V gene. The CDR3 is CASSLRSGGVNTGELFF. The CDR3 nucleotides are TGTGCCAGCAGCTTACGTAGCGGGGGGGTGAACACCGGGGAGCTGTTTTTT.

As concerns this clone: Other nucleotide sequences in the sample specify the same CDR3. V and J are TRBV27 and TRBJ1-1; D is uncertain. This CDR3 comprises 13 residues. The germline gives CDR1 MNHEY, CDR2 SMNVEV (reference sequence). The V gene lost 2 bases and the J gene lost 2 bases, with 6 bases spanning the gap. The CDR3 DNA reads as TGTGCCAGCAGTTTAGAGCCAAACACTGAAGCTTTCTTT. This encodes CASSLEPNTEAFF.

The chain is built from TRBV4-3 and TRBJ2-1, with TRBD2 identical over 14 bases. Losses at the gene ends were 3 bases for V and 0 bases for J; bases not matched to a gene: 7. The CDR3 totals 19 residues. In germline, CDR1 is LGHNA, CDR2 YSLEER. For the CDR3, the DNA is TGCGCCAGCAGCCAGACTAGCGGGAGGGTCCGGAGCTCCTACAATGAGCAGTTCTTC. The encoded protein is CASSQTSGRVRSSYNEQFF.

V is TRBV11-3 and J is TRBJ2-5; tentatively, D is TRBD2 (7 bases). The CDR3 loop spans 14 amino acids. The V end was cut by 4 bases, the J end by 7 bases, with 16 bases between. CDR1 and CDR2 (germline): SGHNT, YENEEA. CDR3 sequence reads: CASSSAGAPATQYF. CDR3 coding DNA: TGTGCCAGCAGCTCCGCGGGGGCTCCCGCGACCCAGTACTTC.

V is TRBV5-1 and J is TRBJ2-7; D is unresolved. This CDR3 is built from 14 residues. Per germline, CDR1 SGHRS and CDR2 YFSETQ. V lost 5 bases to trimming and J lost 1 base, with 13 bases between them. The CDR3 nucleotides read TGCGCCAGCAGAACACAGCTTAGTTCCTACGAGCAGTACTTC. Protein: CASRTQLSSYEQYF.

CDR3 nucleotide sequence: TGCGCCAGCAGCTTACAGGGAAGAGGAGAGACCCAGTACTTC. Translating gives CASSLQGRGETQYF. The chain recombines TRBV5-1 with TRBJ2-5, with a tentative D call TRBD1 (6 bases). V lost 2 bases to trimming and J lost 4 bases, with 12 bases between them. The CDR3 contains 14 residues. Germline assignment: CDR1 SGHRS and CDR2 YFSETQ. Full variable domain (missing parts from reference TRBV5-1 and TRBJ2-5): KAGVTQTPRYLIKTRGQQVTLSCSPISGHRSVSWYQQTPGQGLQFLFEYFSETQRNKGNFPGRFSGRQFSNSRSEMNVSTLELGDSALYLCASSLQGRGETQYFGPGTRLLVL.

The chain employs TRBV25-1 and TRBJ1-1; a weak D match, TRBD1 (5 bases). Germline loops: CDR1 MGHDK, CDR2 SYGVNS. The ends were cut back, 6 bases at V and 5 bases at J, with 19 bases in the middle. The length of the CDR3 is 15 residues. The CDR3 here is CASSDQRGGNTEAFF. The CDR3 DNA reads TGTGCCAGCAGCGATCAGCGGGGGGGGAATACTGAAGCTTTCTTT.

This chain joins TRBV6-1 and TRBJ1-2; 7 bases agree with TRBD1. V dropped 7 bases and J dropped 8; count of bases not matched to a gene: 7. The CDR3 has 12 amino acids. Germline CDR1 reads MNHNS; CDR2 reads SASEGT. CDR3 loop: CASTSTGSGYTF. CDR3 in DNA: TGTGCCAGCACCTCGACAGGGAGCGGCTACACCTTC.

The chain recombines TRBV10-3 with TRBJ2-5; the match to TRBD2 covers 8 bases. This CDR3 has 15 residues. V lost 3 bases, J lost 5 bases, and 8 bases stayed unmatched. The V gene's germline CDR1 is ENHRY and CDR2 SYGVKD. The CDR3 coding sequence is TGTGCCATCAGTGATGTCCGGGGGGGCTGGGAGACCCAGTACTTC. Translated: CAISDVRGGWETQYF.

In this sample, this clone turned up once. The CDR3 is CAWSQPKAGQNNSPLHF. CDR3 in DNA: TGTGCCTGGAGTCAACCCAAGGCAGGGCAGAATAATTCACCCCTCCACTTT. The V and J genes are TRBV30 and TRBJ1-6; a possible D gene is TRBD1 (5 bases). From germline, CDR1 is GTSNPN and CDR2 SVGIG (reference sequence). This CDR3 spans 17 amino acids. Trimming removed 2 bases from V and 5 bases from J, with 19 bases in between.

This sequence joins TRBV10-3 and TRBJ2-1, with 7 bases that match TRBD1. Trimming took 6 bases from V and 10 from J; bases not matched to a gene: 6. The CDR3 has 12 residues. CDR1 and CDR2 (germline): ENHRY, SYGVKD. The CDR3 is CAISDRVWEQFF. The CDR3, as DNA: TGTGCCATCAGCGACAGGGTTTGGGAGCAGTTCTTC.

On this clone: This sample also contains other DNA sequences that code for the same CDR3. The chain is built from TRBV28 and TRBJ2-7, with D maybe TRBD2 (7 bases). The CDR3 totals 14 residues. CDR1 is MDHEN, CDR2 SYDVKM, per germline. V lost 2 bases and J lost 2, with 10 bases in between. CDR3 loop: CASSLPGGPYEQYF. The CDR3 region has the DNA TGTGCCAGCAGTTTACCGGGGGGCCCCTACGAGCAGTACTTC.

A single count supports this clone. V usage is TRBV5-1 and J usage is TRBJ2-3; D gene unclear. The germline V and J ends were trimmed by 1 base and 2 bases, with 17 bases remaining between them. CDR1 is SGHRS, CDR2 YFSETQ, per germline. The CDR3 covers 17 residues. CDR3: CASSLSGRNIPTDTQYF. CDR3 coding DNA: TGCGCCAGCAGCTTGTCGGGCAGGAATATCCCCACAGATACGCAGTATTTT.

This chain connects TRBV9 to TRBJ2-5; 15 bases fit TRBD2. V was clipped by 8 bases and J by 9 bases; unmatched bases: 2. From germline, CDR1 is SGDLS and CDR2 YYNGEE. The CDR3 consists of 12 residues. In nucleotides, the CDR3 is TGTGCCAGTGGACTAGCGGGAGGGGCCCAGTACTTC. It codes for CASGLAGGAQYF.

The chain carries TRBV2 and TRBJ2-7, with 8 bases that match TRBD1. The V and J ends lost 5 bases and 7 bases, in that order; junction bases with no gene match: 7. In germline, CDR1 is SNHLY, CDR2 FYNNEI. The CDR3 length is 13 residues. As DNA, the CDR3 is TGTGCCAGCAGTCCAACAGGGGGGTGGGAGCAGTACTTC. This sequence encodes CASSPTGGWEQYF.

This chain connects TRBV27 to TRBJ1-4, with D hard to call. Germline-derived CDR1 and CDR2 are MNHEY and SMNVEV (reference sequence). This CDR3 comprises 16 residues. V shed 4 bases and J shed 2 bases, with 14 bases lying between them. The chain's CDR3 is CASSSKARATNEKLFF. As DNA, the CDR3 is TGTGCCAGCAGTTCGAAGGCCCGCGCTACTAATGAAAAACTGTTTTTT.

On this clone itself: Other DNA sequences in this specimen translate into the identical CDR3. This chain connects TRBV18 to TRBJ2-1; 9 nucleotides line up with TRBD1. CDR1 and CDR2 (germline): KGHSH, LQKENI. Trimming took 3 bases from V and 1 from J; bases not matched to a gene: 4. There are 16 residues in the CDR3. CDR3 nucleotide sequence: TGTGCCAGCTCACCGTTCGGGACAGGGTCCTACAATGAGCAGTTCTTC. Translated, it gives CASSPFGTGSYNEQFF.

In the case of this clone: This same CDR3 is encoded by further DNA sequences in the sample. The chain has TRBV19 and TRBJ1-6; D remains unclear. V lost 5 bases and J 0 bases, leaving 5 bases between the germline ends. CDR3 length: 14 residues. Germline loops: CDR1 LNHDA, CDR2 SQIVND (reference sequence). The CDR3 coding sequence is TGTGCCAGTAGTCCAGGCTCCTATAATTCACCCCTCCACTTT. As protein: CASSPGSYNSPLHF.

This clone was picked up one time. J is TRBJ1-2 and V is TRBV6-5; TRBD1 matches at 7 bases. After removal of 2 bases from V and 5 bases from J, the junction contained 5 bases not matched to a gene. The CDR3 consists of 14 residues. CDR1 is MNHEY, CDR2 SVGAGI, per germline. The CDR3 DNA is TGTGCCAGCAGTTACCAAGGGACAGATTATGGCTACACCTTC. As protein: CASSYQGTDYGYTF.

The chain links TRBV6-1 to TRBJ2-3, with TRBD1 matching 7 bases. This CDR3 has 15 amino acids. CDR1 and CDR2 from the germline V gene are MNHNS and SASEGT. V trimming: 7 bases; J trimming: 2 bases; junction bases outside the gene matches: 9. The CDR3 bases are TGTGCCAGCACCATACAGGGGAAAGACACAGATACGCAGTATTTT. Its translation: CASTIQGKDTDTQYF.

V is TRBV6-4 and J is TRBJ2-3; the D is unclear. V was trimmed by 5 bases and J by 6 bases, leaving 12 bases between them. In germline, CDR1 is MRHNA, CDR2 SNTAGT. This CDR3 spans 13 amino acids. The CDR3 region is CASSTERADTQYF. CDR3 bases: TGTGCCAGCAGTACTGAGAGAGCGGATACGCAGTATTTT.